This T cell receptor beta chain derives from a study of T cells in Graves' hyperthyroidism and ophthalmopathy. Comment on this clonotype: The antigen is undetermined.

This sample holds PBMCs from roughly 10 ml fresh peripheral blood. V shed 6 bases, J shed 3 bases, and the junction held 4 bases outside the gene matches. The CDR3 spans 14 residues. Germline CDR1 reads MDHEN; CDR2 reads SYDVKM. Regions amplified from RNA transcripts were the TCR beta CDR3 regions. Researchers ran a first-round RT-PCR on the TCR CDR3 using the HTBI primer set. TCRdb redid the calling of the multiplex PCR reads with MiXCR, one entry per CDR3 protein. This sample has under 350,000 distinct CDR3 sequences; about a sixth occur once, and the top ten carry over 45%. Study-wide results and limits: Peripheral blood also featured most of the thyroid clonotypes expanded above 0.001.

V gene TRBV28 combines with J gene TRBJ2-3; the match to TRBD1 covers 9 bases. This clonotype was sampled from a woman aged 55-70 years with Graves' ophthalmopathy. The sequencing input was blood. Written as DNA, the CDR3 is TGTGCCAGCAGGCGGGACAGGGAAACAGATACGCAGTATTTT. Amino acids: CASRRDRETDTQYF.